This T cell receptor (beta chain) was profiled in a study of multiple sclerosis patients with progressive multifocal leukoencephalopathy. Study observations and caveats: Preferential TRBV-TRBJ pairings or common gene usage were not detected at PML.

This clone was counted a few times. Its antigen remains unidentified. Time point reported: time of PML onset. Profiling relied on immunoSEQ multiplex PCR, and the TCRdb table lists in-frame clones only, not all of them. The data contain about 31,000 clones, more than 70% of them seen just once; the ten biggest clones take up around 12%. CDR1 and CDR2 from the germline V gene are MDHEN and SYDVKM. V dropped 5 bases and J dropped 1 base, with 26 bases sitting between them. This CDR3 comprises 19 residues. This TCR derives from a woman aged 30 to 39 with progressive multifocal leukoencephalopathy. Sequenced material: PBMCs, taken from a patient treated with natalizumab. This chain links TRBV28 with TRBJ1-2, with D unresolved. CDR3 sequence (DNA): TGTGCCAGCAGTAGTTATATCACTAAAGGACTGCCTAATAACTATGGCTACACCTTC. Translating it yields CASSSYITKGLPNNYGYTF.